Reported below is one T cell receptor beta chain. This entry belongs to a study of control samples from healthy donors and cancer patients. The germline V and J ends were trimmed by 0 bases and 8 bases, with 19 bases remaining between them. The CDR3 is 16 residues long. Germline lookup yields CDR1 MGHRA and CDR2 YSYEKL. Sequencing used immunoSEQ multiplex PCR; TCRdb keeps in-frame clones, though not all of them. The sample lists about 140,000 clones, 92% occurring once. Sequencing was carried out using blood. This receptor was taken from a young man in good health. This chain uses TRBV4-1 with TRBJ1-2; D remains unclear. CDR3 protein: CASSQDLGGVTRGYTF. In nucleotides, the CDR3 is TGCGCCAGCAGCCAAGATCTGGGCGGGGTAACGCGGGGCTACACCTTC.